The 27 T cell receptor beta chains below all came from one sample that was sequenced in a study of patients and donors after allogeneic stem cell transplantation. TCRdb itself ran the RT-PCR reads through MiXCR, one entry per CDR3 protein. The sample includes approximately 160,000 distinct CDR3 sequences, 24% of them seen just once. The sequencing sample was made of blood, either unsorted or a sorted T cell fraction (not recorded which). These receptors were taken from a human donor who was either an allogeneic HSCT recipient or a stem cell or donor lymphocyte infusion donor (not recorded which). It is not recorded whose cells these are; they may come from a transplant donor.

The rearrangement links TRBV3-1 to TRBJ2-5; D is uncertain. V was shortened by 0 bases and J by 3 bases, with 11 bases between the two germline ends. CDR1 and CDR2 (germline): LGHDT, YNNKEL (reference sequence). The CDR3 is made up of 15 amino acids. CDR3 region: CASSQDMVVEETQYF. CDR3 DNA sequence: TGTGCCAGCAGCCAAGACATGGTGGTGGAAGAGACCCAGTACTTC.

The table lists this clonotype with a few counts. The CDR3 protein is CASSELPGETQYF. For the CDR3, the DNA is TGTGCCAGCAGTGAACTCCCAGGGGAGACCCAGTACTTC. J is TRBJ2-5 and V is TRBV2, with a weak D call TRBD1 (5 bases). V was cut by 2 bases and J by 5 bases, with 9 bases left in between. The germline V gene has CDR1 SNHLY and CDR2 FYNNEI. The CDR3 is 13 residues long. The complete variable domain, with remaining parts taken from reference TRBV2 and TRBJ2-5, reads EPEVTQTPSHQVTQMGQEVILRCVPISNHLYFYWYRQILGQKVEFLVSFYNNEISEKSEIFDDQFSVERPDGSNFTLKIRSTKLEDSAMYFCASSELPGETQYFGPGTRLLVL.

This clonotype was detected only a few times. The chain combines TRBV5-1 with TRBJ1-3; no clear D. CDR3 size: 15 residues. Trimming took off 2 bases at V and 0 bases at J, with 9 bases between the two ends. From germline, CDR1 is SGHRS and CDR2 YFSETQ. As DNA, the CDR3 is TGCGCCAGCAGCTTCGGGGTGAACTCTGGAAACACCATATATTTT. It yields the protein CASSFGVNSGNTIYF.

This chain links TRBV11-3 with TRBJ2-2, with TRBD2 as a possible D gene (5 bases). Germline V CDR1 and CDR2: SGHNT, YENEEA. The CDR3 totals 14 residues. Trimming took off 5 bases at V and 3 bases at J, with 10 bases between the two ends. CDR3 in DNA: TGTGCCAGCAGCCACACTAGAGACACCGGGGAGCTGTTTTTT. Amino acids: CASSHTRDTGELFF.

In this sample, this clonotype turned up a few times. This chain uses TRBV6-2 or TRBV6-3 with TRBJ2-7; D is ambiguous. The CDR3 has 12 amino acids. Trimming cost V 4 bases and J 5 bases, with 9 bases left between them. From germline, CDR1 is MNHEY and CDR2 SVGEGT. The CDR3 loop reads CASSLTRDEQYF. The DNA of the CDR3 is TGTGCCAGCAGTTTGACTCGTGACGAGCAGTACTTC.

V and J are TRBV24-1 and TRBJ1-1; the D is unclear. This CDR3 spans 10 amino acids. V lost 6 bases and J lost 7, with 5 bases in between. Looked up from germline, CDR1 is KGHDR and CDR2 is SFDVKD. The CDR3 spells CATSWIEAFF. In DNA, the CDR3 is TGTGCCACCAGTTGGATTGAAGCTTTCTTT.

The CDR3 is CSARERTGNRAFF. The CDR3 nucleotides read TGCAGTGCTAGGGAAAGGACAGGGAATAGGGCTTTCTTT. V and J are TRBV20-1 and TRBJ1-1; TRBD1 aligns across 8 bases. J was trimmed by 11 bases and V by 3 bases; bases with no gene match: 11. The germline V gene encodes CDR1 DFQATT and CDR2 SNEGSKA (reference sequence). The CDR3 runs 13 residues.

The rearrangement links TRBV29-1 to TRBJ2-3, with a weak D call TRBD1 (5 bases). Germline V gene lookup returns CDR1 SQVTM and CDR2 ANQGSEA. Trimming pared 0 bases from V and 0 bases from J, leaving 10 bases between. The CDR3 is made up of 15 amino acids. The CDR3 loop reads CSVEDLQGSTDTQYF. The CDR3 region has the DNA TGCAGCGTTGAAGATCTGCAGGGTAGCACAGATACGCAGTATTTT.

This chain links TRBV4-2 with TRBJ2-3; TRBD1 matches at 7 bases. CDR3 length: 16 residues. The V and J ends lost 3 bases and 2 bases, in that order; junction bases with no gene match: 8. Germline CDR1 reads LGHNA; CDR2 reads YNFKEQ. The CDR3 sequence is CASSHAGQEHTDTQYF. DNA of the CDR3: TGTGCCAGCAGCCATGCAGGACAGGAGCACACAGATACGCAGTATTTT.

This chain joins TRBV4-1 and TRBJ2-2; possibly TRBD1 for D (6 bases). Per the germline V gene, CDR1 is MGHRA and CDR2 is YSYEKL. CDR3 size: 16 residues. V was pared by 1 base and J by 1 base, with 10 bases between. CDR3 region: CASSQVDSWNTGELFF. CDR3 sequence (DNA): TGCGCCAGCAGCCAAGTGGACAGTTGGAACACCGGGGAGCTGTTTTTT.

Only a few counts were recorded for this clonotype. The chain links TRBV24-1 to TRBJ2-1; D gene ambiguous. This CDR3 is 13 amino acids long. V lost 3 bases and J lost 7, with 9 bases in between. CDR1 is KGHDR and CDR2 is SFDVKD in the germline V gene. This chain's CDR3 is CATSDRQINEQFF. CDR3 coding DNA: TGTGCCACCAGTGATCGGCAGATTAATGAGCAGTTCTTC.

This clonotype was observed a handful of times. This chain uses TRBV25-1 with TRBJ2-7; D uncertain. The germline V gene encodes CDR1 MGHDK and CDR2 SYGVNS. Deletions cut 2 bases from V and 2 bases from J, with 10 bases between. The CDR3 consists of 14 residues. The CDR3 region has the DNA TGTGCCAGCAGTGAACGGTGGCGGCCCTACGAGCAGTACTTC. Its translation is CASSERWRPYEQYF.

This clonotype was picked up a small number of times. The rearrangement uses TRBV11-2 and TRBJ1-3; 9 bases map to TRBD1. CDR1 is SGHAT and CDR2 is FQNNGV in the germline V gene. The CDR3 sequence is 17 residues long. V shed 4 bases, J shed 4 bases, and the junction held 11 bases outside the gene matches. In nucleotides, the CDR3 is TGTGCCAGCAGCTGGAGCTTACAGGGGGCGTCAGGAAACACCATATATTTT. It codes for CASSWSLQGASGNTIYF.

This clonotype was seen only a few times. The rearrangement uses TRBV12-3 or TRBV12-4 and TRBJ2-1; 7 bases are a match to TRBD2. V trimming: 2 bases; J trimming: 3 bases; junction bases outside the gene matches: 4. The CDR3 is 15 amino acids. The CDR3 loop is CASSLQGGVYNEQFF. The CDR3 coding sequence is TGTGCCAGCAGTTTACAGGGAGGGGTCTACAATGAGCAGTTCTTC.

This clonotype was picked up many times. The rearrangement links TRBV11-2 to TRBJ1-4, with 7 positions matching TRBD1. This CDR3 has 15 amino acids. V shed 4 bases and J 4 bases; nucleotides not matched to a gene: 6. The germline V gene encodes CDR1 SGHAT and CDR2 FQNNGV. In DNA form, the CDR3 reads TGTGCCAGCAGCTCGGGGGACAGCCGTAATGAAAAACTGTTTTTT. Encoded protein: CASSSGDSRNEKLFF.

As DNA, the CDR3 is TGCGCCAGCAGCCAAGATGTGGTTCGGGAGACCCAGTACTTC. Its protein is CASSQDVVRETQYF. The chain recombines TRBV4-1 with TRBJ2-5; D remains ambiguous. The CDR3 runs 14 residues. The germline V gene has CDR1 MGHRA and CDR2 YSYEKL. V lost 0 bases, J lost 5 bases, and 10 bases lay in between.

This clonotype has a count of ten or more. This chain links TRBV27 with TRBJ1-2; TRBD1 might be the D (5 bases). The CDR3 spans 14 residues. Trimming pared 6 bases from V and 4 bases from J, leaving 15 bases between. Looked up from germline, CDR1 is MNHEY and CDR2 is SMNVEV (reference sequence). CDR3 residues: CASRNLGVSYGYTF. In DNA, the CDR3 is TGTGCCAGCAGAAACTTGGGGGTTTCCTATGGCTACACCTTC.

The chain uses TRBV7-3 and TRBJ1-2; maybe TRBD1 (6 bases). Germline-derived CDR1 and CDR2 are SGHTA and FQGTGA. The CDR3 length is 13 residues. Trimming removed 2 bases from V and 6 bases from J, with 10 bases in between. CDR3 DNA sequence: TGTGCCAGCAGCTTATGGGGGGGCGATGGCTACACCTTC. Protein sequence: CASSLWGGDGYTF.

This clonotype was counted at least ten times. This chain links TRBV4-3 with TRBJ1-1; possible D gene TRBD1, 5 bases. The CDR3 sequence is 14 residues long. V lost 1 base, J lost 3 bases, and 9 bases lay in between. CDR1 LGHNA and CDR2 YSLEER come from the germline V gene. The CDR3 here is CASSQVWGDTEAFF. The DNA of the CDR3 is TGCGCCAGCAGCCAAGTATGGGGCGACACTGAAGCTTTCTTT.

The chain links TRBV7-6 to TRBJ1-2; 9 nucleotides agree with TRBD1. With 4 bases clipped from V and 1 base from J, the junction kept 4 bases outside the gene matches. The CDR3 runs to 15 residues. CDR1 and CDR2 (germline): SGHVS, FNYEAQ. CDR3 sequence (DNA): TGTGCCAGCAGCTGGGGACAGGGAAGTAACTATGGCTACACCTTC. Translating it yields CASSWGQGSNYGYTF.

This chain joins TRBV9 and TRBJ1-1; D is perhaps TRBD1 (5 bases). The germline V and J ends were trimmed by 0 bases and 2 bases, with 14 bases remaining between them. Looked up from germline, CDR1 is SGDLS and CDR2 is YYNGEE. The CDR3 consists of 16 residues. This CDR3 reads CASSVAPTGSNTEAFF. CDR3 bases: TGTGCCAGCAGCGTAGCCCCAACAGGTTCAAACACTGAAGCTTTCTTT.

The rearrangement links TRBV5-1 to TRBJ1-1; D possibly corresponds to TRBD1 (6 bases). CDR1 SGHRS and CDR2 YFSETQ come from the germline V gene. V dropped 0 bases and J dropped 4 bases, with 13 bases sitting between them. This CDR3 spans 15 amino acids. The CDR3 loop is CASSLGQAQSTEAFF. Written as DNA, the CDR3 is TGCGCCAGCAGCTTGGGACAGGCTCAGTCCACTGAAGCTTTCTTT. The variable domain in full, completed from reference TRBV5-1 and TRBJ1-1, reads KAGVTQTPRYLIKTRGQQVTLSCSPISGHRSVSWYQQTPGQGLQFLFEYFSETQRNKGNFPGRFSGRQFSNSRSEMNVSTLELGDSALYLCASSLGQAQSTEAFFGQGTRLTVV.

This clonotype was found a few times. The rearrangement uses TRBV14 and TRBJ2-1; 8 bases match TRBD1. CDR3 size: 15 residues. The germline V gene has CDR1 SGHDN and CDR2 FVKESK. J lost 4 bases, V lost 4 bases, and 6 bases had no gene match. CDR3 amino acids: CASSLQGAAYNEQFF. CDR3 DNA: TGTGCCAGCAGCCTGCAGGGGGCGGCGTACAATGAGCAGTTCTTC. Complete variable domain (other parts from reference TRBV14 and TRBJ2-1): EAGVTQFPSHSVIEKGQTVTLRCDPISGHDNLYWYRRVMGKEIKFLLHFVKESKQDESGMPNNRFLAERTGGTYSTLKVQPAELEDSGVYFCASSLQGAAYNEQFFGPGTRLTVL.

This clonotype was seen a handful of times. The chain is built from TRBV6-2 or TRBV6-3 and TRBJ1-2; tentative D call: TRBD1 (6 bases). CDR3 size: 13 residues. Germline V gives CDR1 MNHEY, CDR2 SVGEGT. The V gene lost 6 bases and the J gene lost 4 bases, with 12 bases spanning the gap. The CDR3 DNA reads as TGTGCCAGCAGACGGACAGTAGGCTATGGCTACACCTTC. It specifies CASRRTVGYGYTF.

This clonotype was seen ten or more times. The chain combines TRBV12-3 or TRBV12-4 with TRBJ1-4; D not certain. V dropped 3 bases and J dropped 0 bases, with 2 bases sitting between them. The CDR3 covers 13 residues. The CDR3 reads CASSLTTNEKLFF. CDR3 nucleotides: TGTGCCAGCAGTTTGACAACTAATGAAAAACTGTTTTTT.

This rearrangement joins TRBV7-6 to TRBJ1-3; unclear D gene. Between the trimmed V and J ends, which lost 5 bases and 6 bases, there was a span of 11 bases. The CDR3 extends over 13 amino acids. From germline, CDR1 is SGHVS and CDR2 FNYEAQ. As DNA, the CDR3 is TGTGCCAGCAGCCCGGGTGGGTCAAACACCATATATTTT. This translates into CASSPGGSNTIYF.

About this clonotype itself: Given a much more abundant clone one base away, this may be a read error. This chain's CDR3 is CASSPLAGENYSYTF. DNA for the CDR3: TGTGCCAGCAGTCCCCTTGCGGGTGAAAACTATAGCTACACCTTC. V usage is TRBV6-5 and J usage is TRBJ1-2; D uncertain. In germline, CDR1 is MNHEY, CDR2 SVGAGI. This CDR3 comprises 15 residues.